The rows below give T cell receptor beta chains drawn from one sample of a study of a mutant IDH1 vaccine in newly diagnosed glioma. Sequencing used immunoSEQ multiplex PCR; TCRdb keeps in-frame clones, though not all of them. The table has around 59,000 clones, around 92% seen once. This sample comprised PBMCs, obtained from a glioma patient treated with radiotherapy, temozolomide or both. The receptors derive from a man aged 50-59 years with glioma. The CDR3 runs from the conserved cysteine through the conserved F or W. D genes are given only for firm matches. The size field is filled for only some rows; it gives once, few, many or a size class.

size: NA
V: TRBV2
J: TRBJ2-1
length: 15
D: NA
CDR3: CASSEGESSYNEQFF
DNA: TGTGCCAGCAGTGAAGGTGAGAGCTCCTACAATGAGCAGTTCTTC

size: NA
V: TRBV29-1
J: TRBJ2-7
length: 14
D: TRBD2
CDR3: CSVAGGGGAYEQYF
DNA: TGCAGCGTTGCGGGCGGCGGGGGGGCCTACGAGCAGTACTTC

size: NA
V: TRBV6-1
J: TRBJ2-7
length: 19
D: NA
CDR3: CASSEGSRLYSLASYEQYF
DNA: TGTGCCAGCAGTGAAGGGAGCCGTCTATATTCTTTAGCTTCCTACGAGCAGTACTTC

size: NA
V: TRBV27
J: TRBJ1-1
length: 14
D: NA
CDR3: CASSPRRENTEAFF
DNA: TGTGCCAGCAGTCCTCGACGGGAGAACACTGAAGCTTTCTTT

size: NA
V: TRBV11-1
J: TRBJ2-7
length: 15
D: TRBD2
CDR3: CASSSVAGGQYEQYF
DNA: TGTGCCAGCAGCTCCGTAGCGGGGGGGCAGTACGAGCAGTACTTC

size: NA
V: TRBV29-1
J: TRBJ1-4
length: 15
D: NA
CDR3: CSATSGVATNEKLFF
DNA: TGCAGCGCTACTTCAGGGGTTGCAACTAATGAAAAACTGTTTTTT

size: NA
V: TRBV19
J: TRBJ1-1
length: 13
D: TRBD1
CDR3: CASRKTGAGEAFF
DNA: TGTGCCAGTAGGAAAACAGGGGCGGGCGAAGCTTTCTTT

size: NA
V: TRBV18
J: TRBJ1-2
length: 15
D: NA
CDR3: CASSPRTTANYGYTF
DNA: TGTGCCAGCTCACCCAGAACGACGGCAAACTATGGCTACACCTTC

size: NA
V: TRBV7-2
J: TRBJ1-4
length: 13
D: NA
CDR3: CASSRRADEKLFF
DNA: TGTGCCAGCAGCCGCAGGGCGGATGAAAAACTGTTTTTT

size: NA
V: TRBV19
J: TRBJ2-5
length: 10
D: NA
CDR3: CASRGETQYF
DNA: TGTGCCAGTAGGGGCGAGACCCAGTACTTC

size: NA
V: TRBV7-7
J: TRBJ2-5
length: 18
D: TRBD2
CDR3: CASSGLAGGFAKQETQYF
DNA: TGTGCTAGCAGCGGACTAGCGGGAGGGTTCGCCAAGCAAGAGACCCAGTACTTC

size: NA
V: TRBV9
J: TRBJ1-4
length: 15
D: NA
CDR3: CASSVGSGRGEKLFF
DNA: TGTGCCAGCAGCGTAGGTTCGGGGCGCGGGGAAAAACTGTTTTTT

size: NA
V: TRBV5-5
J: TRBJ2-7
length: 15
D: TRBD2
CDR3: CASSSGTSASYEQYF
DNA: TGTGCCAGCAGCTCCGGGACTAGCGCCTCCTACGAGCAGTACTTC

size: NA
V: TRBV5-6
J: TRBJ2-7
length: 13
D: TRBD1
CDR3: CASSLGQSYEQYF
DNA: TGTGCCAGCAGCCTGGGACAGAGCTACGAGCAGTACTTC

size: NA
V: TRBV6-1
J: TRBJ2-7
length: 13
D: NA
CDR3: CASSPSDFYEQYF
DNA: TGTGCCAGCTCCCCGTCGGACTTCTACGAGCAGTACTTC

size: NA
V: TRBV6-5
J: TRBJ2-4
length: 15
D: NA
CDR3: CASSGRGLAKNIQYF
DNA: TGTGCCAGCAGCGGGAGGGGGCTAGCCAAAAACATTCAGTACTTC

size: NA
V: TRBV5-1
J: TRBJ2-3
length: 15
D: TRBD2
CDR3: CASSRRTSDTDTQYF
DNA: TGCGCCAGCAGCCGGAGGACTAGCGACACAGATACGCAGTATTTT

size: NA
V: TRBV27
J: TRBJ1-5
length: 13
D: NA
CDR3: CASSLGLGQPQHF
DNA: TGTGCCAGCAGTCTGGGGCTCGGTCAGCCCCAGCATTTT

size: few
V: TRBV29-1
J: TRBJ1-5
length: 12
D: NA
CDR3: CSTGTGNQPQHF
DNA: TGCAGCACAGGGACGGGCAATCAGCCCCAGCATTTT

size: NA
V: TRBV6-5
J: TRBJ1-2
length: 12
D: NA
CDR3: CASSPYGNGYTF
DNA: TGTGCCAGCAGCCCCTACGGGAATGGCTACACCTTC

size: NA
V: TRBV30
J: TRBJ1-5
length: 13
D: NA
CDR3: CAWSVDISQPQHF
DNA: TGTGCCTGGAGTGTCGACATCTCTCAGCCCCAGCATTTT

size: NA
V: TRBV27
J: TRBJ2-1
length: 16
D: TRBD2
CDR3: CASSWQREVSYNEQFF
DNA: TGTGCCAGCAGTTGGCAGCGGGAGGTCTCCTACAATGAGCAGTTCTTC

size: NA
V: TRBV27
J: TRBJ2-1
length: 15
D: NA
CDR3: CASSKGGEGYNEQFF
DNA: TGTGCCAGCAGTAAAGGGGGAGAGGGCTACAATGAGCAGTTCTTC

size: NA
V: TRBV9
J: TRBJ2-2
length: 14
D: NA
CDR3: CASSDRYYTGELFF
DNA: TGTGCCAGCAGCGACAGGTACTACACCGGGGAGCTGTTTTTT

size: NA
V: TRBV18
J: TRBJ2-1
length: 12
D: NA
CDR3: CASSSSQSEQFF
DNA: TGTGCCAGCTCCTCCAGCCAGTCGGAGCAGTTCTTC

size: NA
V: TRBV10-1
J: TRBJ2-2
length: 16
D: TRBD2
CDR3: CASSASGRKDTGELFF
DNA: TGCGCCAGCAGCGCCAGCGGGAGGAAAGACACCGGGGAGCTGTTTTTT

size: once
V: TRBV4-3
J: TRBJ1-5
length: 16
D: NA
CDR3: CASSQNRGRGNQPQHF
DNA: TGCGCCAGCAGCCAGAACCGGGGACGGGGGAATCAGCCCCAGCATTTT

size: NA
V: TRBV6-4
J: TRBJ2-1
length: 14
D: NA
CDR3: CASGAGITYNEQFF
DNA: TGTGCCAGCGGGGCGGGAATCACCTACAATGAGCAGTTCTTC

size: NA
V: TRBV5-1
J: TRBJ1-3
length: 15
D: TRBD1
CDR3: CASSSGQAIGNTIYF
DNA: TGCGCCAGCAGCTCAGGACAGGCAATTGGGAACACCATATATTTT

size: medium-sized
V: TRBV28
J: TRBJ2-7
length: 12
D: NA
CDR3: CASGKGLYEQYF
DNA: TGTGCCAGCGGTAAGGGACTGTACGAGCAGTACTTC

size: once
V: TRBV7-2
J: TRBJ2-7
length: 14
D: NA
CDR3: CASSLKYGGYEQYF
DNA: TGTGCCAGCAGCTTAAAGTACGGGGGATACGAGCAGTACTTC

size: NA
V: TRBV15
J: TRBJ1-1
length: 18
D: NA
CDR3: CATSRDQGRFGMNTEAFF
DNA: TGTGCCACCAGCAGAGACCAGGGGCGGTTCGGAATGAACACTGAAGCTTTCTTT

size: NA
V: TRBV9
J: TRBJ2-5
length: 13
D: NA
CDR3: CASSVVPGETQYF
DNA: TGTGCCAGCAGCGTAGTGCCCGGGGAAACCCAGTACTTC

size: once
V: TRBV6-1
J: TRBJ2-5
length: 12
D: NA
CDR3: CASSKIPREQYF
DNA: TGTGCCAGCAGTAAAATACCAAGGGAGCAGTACTTC

size: NA
V: TRBV27
J: TRBJ1-2
length: 13
D: NA
CDR3: CASSSRSGYGYTF
DNA: TGTGCCAGCAGTTCCAGGAGCGGCTATGGCTACACCTTC

size: NA
V: TRBV10-3
J: TRBJ1-1
length: 14
D: TRBD1
CDR3: CAAGQGAGNTEAFF
DNA: TGTGCCGCCGGACAGGGGGCGGGAAACACTGAAGCTTTCTTT

size: NA
V: TRBV10-2
J: TRBJ1-5
length: 13
D: NA
CDR3: CASSDSRGLPQHF
DNA: TGCGCCAGCAGTGATAGTAGGGGATTGCCCCAGCATTTT

size: NA
V: TRBV19
J: TRBJ1-5
length: 16
D: TRBD1
CDR3: CASSNLGGQLNQPQHF
DNA: TGTGCCAGTAGTAACCTGGGGGGACAGTTAAATCAGCCCCAGCATTTT

size: NA
V: TRBV11-3
J: TRBJ2-2
length: 14
D: NA
CDR3: CASSLEASTGELFF
DNA: TGTGCCAGCAGCTTAGAGGCCAGCACCGGGGAGCTGTTTTTT

size: NA
V: TRBV4-1
J: TRBJ1-1
length: 14
D: NA
CDR3: CASSDRQTLLEAFF
DNA: TGCGCCAGCAGCGATAGACAGACCCTACTTGAAGCTTTCTTT